This T cell receptor (beta chain) was observed in a study of beta chain features in type 1 diabetes. Whole-study results and caveats: Type 1 diabetes patients had TCRB CDR3s that were shorter (moderately but significantly so) in all four CD4+ subsets. Junctions at VDJ sites from type 1 diabetes patients had fewer insertions and more deletions. Any role of HLA type in TCRB rearrangement remained unresolved here.

Expressed TCRB transcripts were sequenced because the entire RNA isolate underwent reverse transcription. Sequenced by immunoSEQ multiplex PCR; TCRdb stores in-frame clones only, minus some. This sample has more than 300,000 clones; around an eighth occur once, and the top ten carry 0.01%. This CDR3 region has 15 residues. The V gene's germline CDR1 is SGDLS and CDR2 YYNGEE. The V segment lost 0 bases and the J segment 9 bases; nucleotides outside the gene matches: 6. As regards this clone: Its antigen is not identified.

The chain joins TRBV9 to TRBJ2-1; 10 nucleotides line up with TRBD2. The origin of this receptor is a woman younger than 30 with type 1 diabetes. Material for sequencing was naive CD4+ T cells from blood. The CDR3 nucleotides are TGTGCCAGCAGCGTAGGGGTAGCGGGGGGCGTTGAGCAGTTCTTC. Translated, it gives CASSVGVAGGVEQFF.